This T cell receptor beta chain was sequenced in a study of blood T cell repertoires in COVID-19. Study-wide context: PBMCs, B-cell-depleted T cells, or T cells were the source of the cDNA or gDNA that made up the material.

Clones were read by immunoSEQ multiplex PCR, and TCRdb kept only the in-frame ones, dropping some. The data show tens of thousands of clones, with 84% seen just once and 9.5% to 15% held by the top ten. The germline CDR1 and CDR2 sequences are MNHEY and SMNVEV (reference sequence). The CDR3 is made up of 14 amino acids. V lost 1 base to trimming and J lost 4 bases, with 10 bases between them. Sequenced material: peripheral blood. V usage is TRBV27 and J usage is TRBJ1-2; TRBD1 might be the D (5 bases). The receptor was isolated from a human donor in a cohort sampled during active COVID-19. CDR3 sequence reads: CASSLWGEGYGYTF. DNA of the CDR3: TGTGCCAGCAGTTTATGGGGGGAGGGCTATGGCTACACCTTC.